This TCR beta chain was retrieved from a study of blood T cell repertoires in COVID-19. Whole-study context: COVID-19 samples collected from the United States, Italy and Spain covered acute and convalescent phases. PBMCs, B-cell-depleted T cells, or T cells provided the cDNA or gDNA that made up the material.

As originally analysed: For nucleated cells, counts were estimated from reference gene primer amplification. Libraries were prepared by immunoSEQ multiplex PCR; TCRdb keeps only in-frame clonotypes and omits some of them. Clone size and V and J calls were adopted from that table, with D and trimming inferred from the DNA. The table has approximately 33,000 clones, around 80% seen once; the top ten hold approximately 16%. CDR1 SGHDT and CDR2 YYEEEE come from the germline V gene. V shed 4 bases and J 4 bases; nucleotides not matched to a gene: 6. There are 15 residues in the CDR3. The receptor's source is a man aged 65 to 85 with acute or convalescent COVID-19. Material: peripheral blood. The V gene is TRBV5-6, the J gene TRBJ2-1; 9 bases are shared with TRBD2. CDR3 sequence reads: CASSPGLASYNEQFF. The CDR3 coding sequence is TGTGCCAGCAGCCCCGGACTAGCGTCTTACAATGAGCAGTTCTTC.